This T cell receptor (beta chain) stems from a study of post-analysis software for immune sequencing data. Study findings and constraints: Strong co-clustering by F measure linked samples that shared a preparation batch.

Unique molecular identifiers had been added to the TCR beta cDNA libraries. MiXCR, run by TCRdb on the PCR reads, gives a single entry per CDR3 protein. There are roughly 870,000 distinct CDR3 sequences in the sample; under 70% occur only once, and about 4.5% lies in the top ten. This clonotype showed up just a few times. Its specificity is unknown. Specimen: blood. This TCR came from a girl under 18 with multiple sclerosis.

CDR3 residues: CASSFTMRGYSYEQYF. Here the CDR3 DNA reads TGTGCCAGCAGTTTTACTATGAGGGGTTACAGCTACGAGCAGTACTTC. This chain links TRBV7-9 with TRBJ2-7; the D gene could be TRBD1 or TRBD2 (5 bases each). The CDR3 loop spans 16 amino acids. Germline CDR1 is SEHNR and CDR2 is FQNEAQ (reference sequence). V dropped 6 bases and J dropped 3 bases, with 21 bases sitting between them.